This TCR beta chain was sequenced in a study of early T cells in non-severe SARS-CoV-2 infection. On the study more broadly: Unsorted whole blood bulk RNA was sequenced, with unpaired chains. Regarding the study as a whole: There was a bias toward anti-spike CD8 responses in VDJdb matching, which missed private and CD4 specificities.

V lost 5 bases to trimming and J lost 0 bases, with 11 bases between them. CDR3 length: 15 amino acids. Tagging with unique molecular identifiers was applied to individual cDNA molecules. TCRdb re-called the 5' RACE reads with MiXCR, one entry per CDR3 protein. The sample lists around 63,000 distinct CDR3 sequences, more than 5.5% occurring once. This clonotype was detected many times. What it binds is unknown. Here the sequenced sample was whole blood, taken at baseline. The J gene is TRBJ1-5, the V gene TRBV12-3 or TRBV12-4; no definite D call. The TCR comes from an adult who was a healthcare worker with PCR-confirmed SARS-CoV-2 infection or an uninfected control (not recorded which). The CDR3 DNA follows: TGTGCCAGCAGTCCCGGGAGGGTTAGCAATCAGCCCCAGCATTTT. As protein: CASSPGRVSNQPQHF.